The T cell receptor (beta chain) under discussion was sequenced for a study of cytomegalovirus exposure and HLA in healthy donors. At the level of the study: In a previous analysis, 110 million or so unique TCR beta sequences were found from 150 million to 200 million T cells.

The PCR was carried out with 60 Vbeta primers and 13 Jbeta primers. The repertoire was sequenced with immunoSEQ multiplex PCR; TCRdb's copy has only in-frame clones and lacks some. Counted here are 75,000 to 80,000 clones, 65% to 85% occurring once; the ten biggest clones make up 4% to 5%. Whole-study findings and limits: There were several of the most significant clusters that appeared linked to common viral pathogens in a later analysis.

There are a few counts of this clone. Antigen specificity is unknown. CDR3 length: 16 amino acids. The V and J ends lost 6 bases and 7 bases, in that order; junction bases with no gene match: 10. Germline loops: CDR1 LNHDA, CDR2 SQIVND (reference sequence). The rearrangement uses TRBV19 and TRBJ2-1, with 12 bases identical to TRBD2. This clonotype was sampled from a man aged 60 to 75 in good health and CMV-seropositive. The sample consisted of PBMCs. The CDR3 region is CASRSPGLAGLNEQFF. CDR3 bases: TGTGCCAGTAGATCTCCAGGACTAGCGGGATTAAATGAGCAGTTCTTC.